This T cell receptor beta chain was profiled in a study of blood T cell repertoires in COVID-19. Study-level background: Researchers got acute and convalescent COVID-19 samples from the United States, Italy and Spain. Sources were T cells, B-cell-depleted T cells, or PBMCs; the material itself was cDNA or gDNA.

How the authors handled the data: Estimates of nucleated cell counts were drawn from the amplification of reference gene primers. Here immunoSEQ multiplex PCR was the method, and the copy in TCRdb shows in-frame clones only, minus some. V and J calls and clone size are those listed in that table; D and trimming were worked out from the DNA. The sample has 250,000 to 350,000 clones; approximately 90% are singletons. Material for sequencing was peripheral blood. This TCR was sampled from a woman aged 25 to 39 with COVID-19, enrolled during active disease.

CDR3 sequence: CACSGMSSYNSPLHF. CDR3 DNA: TGTGCCTGTAGCGGGATGAGCTCCTATAATTCACCCCTCCACTTT. This chain joins TRBV30 and TRBJ1-6, with D uncertain. The germline V gene encodes CDR1 GTSNPN and CDR2 SVGIG (reference sequence). The CDR3 extends over 15 amino acids. V was pared by 6 bases and J by 0 bases, with 12 bases between.